Included here is one T cell receptor (beta chain) sequence, with context. Its specificity is unknown. CD8+ and CD4+ blood T cells underwent TCR beta sequencing. The multiple sclerosis control group consisted of treatment-naive patients whose relapsing-remitting disease, which was either stable or active, fulfilled revised McDonald criteria. These data are taken from a study of CD8 T cells in Susac syndrome. General study findings and limits: The study recognized that the number of individuals in its TCR sequencing and HLA analysis was relatively small.

V gave up 2 bases and J gave up 7 bases, with 8 bases separating them. This CDR3 is built from 13 residues. Germline V CDR1 and CDR2: KGHDR, SFDVKD. A quantity of roughly 0.5 to 1 ug RNA underwent reverse transcription using random hexamers. Amplification of TCR beta CDR3 spanned 54 Vbeta and 13 Jbeta via immunoSEQ multiplex PCR. TCRdb re-called the immunoSEQ multiplex PCR reads through MiXCR, storing one row per CDR3 protein. The profile shows around 280,000 distinct CDR3 sequences, around 92% of them singletons. This sequence was found in a human donor with multiple sclerosis. The sample was CD4+ T cells from PBMCs. V gene TRBV24-1 combines with J gene TRBJ2-1; D gene ambiguous. The CDR3 protein is CATSDSVANEQFF. In DNA, the CDR3 is TGTGCCACCAGTGATTCAGTGGCGAATGAGCAGTTCTTC.